The next 2 T cell receptor beta chains were all read from a single sample in a study of CD8 T cells in Susac syndrome. When the RNA was reverse transcribed, random hexamers were used with an input of about 0.5 to 1 ug. Each CDR3 protein is one row after TCRdb ran MiXCR on the immunoSEQ multiplex PCR reads. The profile shows 150,000 to 200,000 distinct CDR3 sequences, about 93% of them singletons. Sequencing input: CD4+ T cells from PBMCs. The receptor set was obtained from a human donor in good health.

V and J are TRBV2 and TRBJ2-7, with 8 bases that match TRBD1. The germline gives CDR1 SNHLY, CDR2 FYNNEI. V gave up 7 bases and J gave up 4 bases; unmatched junction bases: 3. CDR3 size: 12 residues. The CDR3 nucleotides read TGTGCCAGCACCCAGGGGGCTTACGAGCAGTACGTC. It specifies CASTQGAYEQYV.

V gene TRBV28 combines with J gene TRBJ2-7, with 8 bases that match TRBD1. The trim removed 6 bases at V and 2 bases at J, leaving 3 bases unmatched. Germline V gene lookup returns CDR1 MDHEN and CDR2 SYDVKM. There are 13 residues in the CDR3. Here the CDR3 reads CASRPGGPYEQYF. CDR3 coding DNA: TGTGCCAGCAGGCCAGGGGGCCCCTACGAGCAGTACTTC. Filled out from reference TRBV28 and TRBJ2-7, the complete variable domain reads DVKVTQSSRYLVKRTGEKVFLECVQDMDHENMFWYRQDPGLGLRLIYFSYDVKMKEKGDIPEGYSVSREKKERFSLILESASTNQTSMYLCASRPGGPYEQYFGPGTRLTVT.